The rows below give T cell receptor beta chains drawn from one sample of a study of blood T cell repertoires in COVID-19. The repertoire was sequenced with immunoSEQ multiplex PCR; TCRdb's copy has only in-frame clones and lacks some. The sample lists roughly 200,000 clones; 65% to 90% were seen once. Sample: peripheral blood. The receptors shown here come from a human donor in a cohort sampled during active COVID-19. CDR3s include the opening cysteine and the closing phenylalanine or tryptophan. Not every row has a clone size; where given, it reads once, few, many or a size class.

V gene: TRBV14; CDR3 length: 13; clone size: NA; J gene: TRBJ1-2; CDR3 protein: CASSPRRRDGYTF
V gene: TRBV11-2; CDR3 length: 15; clone size: NA; J gene: TRBJ1-4; CDR3 protein: CASSRRRLDNEKLFF
V gene: TRBV28; CDR3 length: 16; clone size: NA; J gene: TRBJ2-7; CDR3 protein: CASSLGLGQGPYEQYF
V gene: TRBV29-1; CDR3 length: 15; clone size: once; J gene: TRBJ2-3; CDR3 protein: CSVEDRERSTDTQYF
V gene: TRBV2; CDR3 length: 17; clone size: NA; J gene: TRBJ2-5; CDR3 protein: CASSRSQGVGIRETQYF
V gene: TRBV7-9; CDR3 length: 14; clone size: NA; J gene: TRBJ1-5; CDR3 protein: CASSMTGINQPQHF
V gene: TRBV11-2; CDR3 length: 13; clone size: NA; J gene: TRBJ2-1; CDR3 protein: CASSHSRYNEQFF
V gene: TRBV18; CDR3 length: 15; clone size: NA; J gene: TRBJ1-4; CDR3 protein: CASSPRAEVNEKLFF
V gene: TRBV11-3; CDR3 length: 16; clone size: NA; J gene: TRBJ2-3; CDR3 protein: CASSRTSGNQRDTQYF
V gene: TRBV18; CDR3 length: 15; clone size: NA; J gene: TRBJ1-5; CDR3 protein: CASSPRGVGNQPQHF
V gene: TRBV19; CDR3 length: 13; clone size: NA; J gene: TRBJ1-2; CDR3 protein: CASSDRARDGYTF
V gene: TRBV9; CDR3 length: 14; clone size: few; J gene: TRBJ1-2; CDR3 protein: CASSVARGPYGYTF
V gene: TRBV27; CDR3 length: 13; clone size: few; J gene: TRBJ2-7; CDR3 protein: CASSPDRGTPRYF
V gene: TRBV19; CDR3 length: 12; clone size: NA; J gene: TRBJ1-2; CDR3 protein: CATQTGSFGYTF
V gene: TRBV27; CDR3 length: 15; clone size: NA; J gene: TRBJ1-2; CDR3 protein: CASSSHPSRADGYTF